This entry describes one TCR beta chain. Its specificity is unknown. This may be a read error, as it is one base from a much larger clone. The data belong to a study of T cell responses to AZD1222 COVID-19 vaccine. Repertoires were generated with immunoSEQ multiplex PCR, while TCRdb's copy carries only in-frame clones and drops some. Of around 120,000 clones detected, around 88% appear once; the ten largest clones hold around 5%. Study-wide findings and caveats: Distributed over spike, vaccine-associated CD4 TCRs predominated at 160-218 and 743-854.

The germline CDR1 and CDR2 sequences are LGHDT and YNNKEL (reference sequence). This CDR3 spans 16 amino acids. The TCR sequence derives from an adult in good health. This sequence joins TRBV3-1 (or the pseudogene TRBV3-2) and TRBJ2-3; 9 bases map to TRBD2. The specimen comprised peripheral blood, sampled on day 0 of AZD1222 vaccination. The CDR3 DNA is TGTGCCAACAGCAAGCATGCGGGGGGGCGTAAAGATACGCAGTATTTT. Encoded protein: CANSKHAGGRKDTQYF.